A selection of T cell receptor beta chains follows, all from one sample in a study of cytomegalovirus exposure and HLA in healthy donors. The protocol was immunoSEQ multiplex PCR, while the TCRdb copy is restricted to in-frame clones and leaves out a portion. The sample consists of 130,000 or so clones, 70% to 85% of them appearing once. Sequenced sample: PBMCs. The receptors come from a middle-aged woman in good health and CMV-seronegative. The CDR3 runs from the conserved cysteine through the conserved F or W. A D gene is named only where the DNA matches it firmly. Size values are once, few and many counts, or a class for expanded clones, and some rows have none.

.	TRBJ2-2	TRBV27	.	TGTGCCAGCAGTTTAAACCCCCGGGGCGGGGAGCTGTTTTTT	CASSLNPRGGELFF
.	TRBJ2-3	TRBV7-9	TRBD2	TGTGCCAGCAGCTTAGCCGGGACTAGCGGGAGGACAGATACGCAGTATTTT	CASSLAGTSGRTDTQYF
.	TRBJ1-2	TRBV2	TRBD1	TGTGCCAGCAGTGATAGACAGGGGAGGTATGGCTACACCTTC	CASSDRQGRYGYTF
few	TRBJ2-7	TRBV6-5	.	TGTGCCAGCAGTTACTCGATCTCTTCTCCGGGCTACGAGCAGTACTTC	CASSYSISSPGYEQYF
once	TRBJ1-5	TRBV18	.	TGTGCCAGCTCACCGGGGGGGGTGCAGCCCCAGCATTTT	CASSPGGVQPQHF
.	TRBJ1-1	TRBV25-1	.	TGTGCCACCGTGACAGGCACCCTCACTGAAGCTTTCTTT	CATVTGTLTEAFF
.	TRBJ1-4	TRBV28	TRBD1	TGTGCCAGCAGTTCGGACAGGGGTGCGGTTTTT	CASSSDRGAVF
.	TRBJ2-1	TRBV4-3	.	TGCGCCAGCAGCCAAGACAAATATCCAGGGGAGGGCAATGAGCAGTTCTTC	CASSQDKYPGEGNEQFF
.	TRBJ2-5	TRBV10-1	.	TGCGCCAGCAGGGGTGGACAGGGAGGGATCCAAGAGACCCAGTACTTC	CASRGGQGGIQETQYF
.	TRBJ2-1	TRBV6-4	TRBD2	TGTGCCAGCGGTGTGGAAAGCGGGATGTTCAATGAGCAGTTCTTC	CASGVESGMFNEQFF
once	TRBJ2-1	TRBV19	TRBD2	TGTGCCAGTAGTATACTTTCGCTAGCGGCGTACAATGAGCAGTTCTTC	CASSILSLAAYNEQFF
.	TRBJ2-7	TRBV18	.	TGTGCCAGCTCCCGCGGGGAAGGAGGGGAGCAGTACTTC	CASSRGEGGEQYF
.	TRBJ2-2	TRBV9	.	TGTGCCAGCAGCGTAGGAGAGGGACCAGGGGCCGGGGAGCTGTTTTTT	CASSVGEGPGAGELFF
few	TRBJ1-2	TRBV15	.	TGTGCCACCAGCAGTAATAACTATGGCTACACCTTC	CATSSNNYGYTF
once	TRBJ1-4	TRBV6-5	.	TGTGCCAGCAGTGAAAGGACAGATAATGAAAAACTGTTTTTT	CASSERTDNEKLFF
.	TRBJ2-7	TRBV4-2	.	TGTGCCAGCAGCCAAGATAGGGCCGGTATGGGAGGAGACGAGCAGTACTTC	CASSQDRAGMGGDEQYF
.	TRBJ1-2	TRBV11-2	.	TGTGCCAGCAGCTTCCAGCGGGGTTATGGCTACACCTTC	CASSFQRGYGYTF
.	TRBJ2-7	TRBV7-9	TRBD1	TGTTCCAGCAGCTTAGACAGGGGGCTCGAGCAGTACTTC	CSSSLDRGLEQYF
.	TRBJ1-1	TRBV18	TRBD1	TGTGCCAGCTCACTCGGGACAGGGGGGAACACTGAAGCTTTCTTT	CASSLGTGGNTEAFF
.	TRBJ1-2	TRBV7-6	TRBD1	TGTGCCAGCAGCAACAGCCACCCTATCCCGGGACAGGGGTTTCCAAAAACCTTC	CASSNSHPIPGQGFPKTF
once	TRBJ2-2	TRBV27	.	TGTGCCAGCAGTTCCGGGACTCCCGCGAACACCGGGGAGCTGTTTTTT	CASSSGTPANTGELFF
.	TRBJ2-2	TRBV19	.	TGTGCCAGTAGTTCTCTGACATCGAACACCGGGGAGCTGTTTTTT	CASSSLTSNTGELFF
.	TRBJ2-2	TRBV19	.	TGTGCCAGTAGAATGTCGGACAGCGATCGGGAGCTGTTTTTT	CASRMSDSDRELFF
.	TRBJ1-5	TRBV11-2	.	TGTGCCAGCAGCTTCGCCGCAGAGGGTCAGCCCCAGCATTTT	CASSFAAEGQPQHF
.	TRBJ2-7	TRBV7-8	TRBD1	TGTGCCAGCACCCAACAGGGGCACAACGTTTACGAGCAGTACTTC	CASTQQGHNVYEQYF
.	TRBJ1-2	TRBV28	.	TGTGCCGTCCGGGCTAACTATGGCTACACCTTC	CAVRANYGYTF
.	TRBJ2-1	TRBV11-3	.	TGTGCCAGCAGCTCCGCGGCTAGCGCCTACAATGAGCAGTTCTTC	CASSSAASAYNEQFF
.	TRBJ1-1	TRBV29-1	TRBD1	TGCAGCGTTGGGGACAGCCACACTGAAGCTTTCTTT	CSVGDSHTEAFF
.	TRBJ1-1	TRBV6-5	.	TGTGCCAGTAGTTACTCTCGAGACAGGATGAACACTGAAGCTTTCTTT	CASSYSRDRMNTEAFF
.	TRBJ1-5	TRBV28	TRBD1	TGTGCCAGCAGTACGACAGGGGAGGTTCAGCCCCAGCATTTT	CASSTTGEVQPQHF
once	TRBJ1-5	TRBV5-1	TRBD1	TGCGCCAGCAGCTGGATGGGACAGGGTCGCAATCAGCCCCAGCATTTT	CASSWMGQGRNQPQHF
few	TRBJ2-5	TRBV4-2	.	TGTGCCAGCAGCCAAGATGGGGGGAAGGGGGGGATCCAAGAGACCCAGTACTTC	CASSQDGGKGGIQETQYF
.	TRBJ2-3	TRBV4-3	.	TGCGCCAGCAGCCAAGACTCAACGCCGGGGGATACGCAGTATTTT	CASSQDSTPGDTQYF
.	TRBJ2-3	TRBV7-3	TRBD2	TGTGCCAGCAGCCTATACCTAGCGGGAGCATCAGATACGCAGTATTTT	CASSLYLAGASDTQYF
.	TRBJ1-1	TRBV10-3	.	TGTGCCATCAGTGAGTCGAAGAGGGCGACGTGGAACACTGAAGCTTTCTTT	CAISESKRATWNTEAFF
.	TRBJ1-2	TRBV5-4	TRBD1	TGTGCCAGCAGTCTCCGGGACAGGGGGCTGGATGGCTACACCTTC	CASSLRDRGLDGYTF
.	TRBJ2-7	TRBV5-1	TRBD1	TGCGCCAGCAGCTTAGGGGACAGGGGTTCCTACGAGCAGTACTTC	CASSLGDRGSYEQYF